This TCR beta chain was captured by sequencing in a study of blood T cell repertoires in COVID-19. Across the whole study: The United States, Italy and Spain provided the acute and convalescent COVID-19 samples. PBMCs, B-cell-depleted T cells, or T cells were the source of the cDNA or gDNA that made up the material.

The method was immunoSEQ multiplex PCR; TCRdb's version includes in-frame clones alone and lacks a portion of them. The sample consists of roughly 100,000 clones, roughly 87% of them appearing once. This clone was counted only a few times. V was pared by 6 bases and J by 1 base, with 12 bases between. CDR3 length equals 15 residues. Per germline, CDR1 LNHDA and CDR2 SQIVND (reference sequence). The sequence was collected from a man aged 45-65 years in a cohort sampled during active COVID-19. The material sequenced was peripheral blood. The V call is TRBV19, the J call TRBJ2-2, with D tentatively TRBD1 (5 bases). The CDR3 region is CASSEQDRNTGELFF. CDR3 in DNA: TGTGCCAGTAGCGAACAAGACAGGAACACCGGGGAGCTGTTTTTT.